The following is a T cell receptor (beta chain) sequence with its context. This sequence may be a read error, since a much larger clone differs from it by one base. This CDR3 comprises 14 residues. Trimming removed 5 bases at V and 4 bases at J, with 14 bases between. TCRdb passed the RT-PCR reads through MiXCR, listing each CDR3 protein once. The sample records more than 600,000 distinct CDR3 sequences, 14% being singletons. Sequenced sample: memory CD4+ T cells from blood. The V call is TRBV12-3 or TRBV12-4, the J call TRBJ1-1; D possibly corresponds to TRBD1 (6 bases). This TCR was recovered from a female donor in good health, serving as a healthy control. The CDR3, as DNA: TGTGCCAGCAGTACGCTACAGGGCAGCACTGAAGCTTTCTTT. This codes for CASSTLQGSTEAFF.